The clone carrying this T cell receptor beta chain has only a few counts. What it recognizes is unknown. The germline V gene encodes CDR1 SQVTM and CDR2 ANQGSEA. Trimming took off 4 bases at V and 6 bases at J, with 13 bases between the two ends. The CDR3 runs 13 residues. Sequencing targeted expressed TCRB transcripts, as all isolated RNA had been reverse transcribed. Profiling relied on immunoSEQ multiplex PCR, and the TCRdb table lists in-frame clones only, not all of them. The table lists about 700,000 clones, 13% of them singletons, with around 0.022% in the top ten. These data belong to a study of beta chain features in type 1 diabetes. Overall study findings and caveats: There was a moderate but significant shortening of TCRB CDR3s in all four CD4+ subsets of Type 1 diabetes patients.

The sample consisted of naive CD4+ T cells from blood. The clonotype was recovered from a man in his late teens or twenties with type 1 diabetes. V usage is TRBV29-1 and J usage is TRBJ1-5; the D gene is possibly TRBD1 (6 bases). The CDR3 loop reads CSVGRGAGQPQHF. As DNA, the CDR3 is TGCAGCGTTGGGCGGGGGGCAGGTCAGCCCCAGCATTTT.